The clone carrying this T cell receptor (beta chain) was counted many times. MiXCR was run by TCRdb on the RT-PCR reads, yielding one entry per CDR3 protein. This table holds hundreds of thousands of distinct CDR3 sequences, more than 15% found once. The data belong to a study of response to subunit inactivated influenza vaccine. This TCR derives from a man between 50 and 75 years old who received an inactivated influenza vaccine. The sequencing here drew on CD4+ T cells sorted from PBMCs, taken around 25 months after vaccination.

CDR3 nucleotide sequence: TGTGCCATCAGTGAGCGCCAGAGCAATCAGCCCCAGCATTTT. Encoded protein: CAISERQSNQPQHF. The J gene is TRBJ1-5, the V gene TRBV10-3, with D uncertain. CDR1 ENHRY and CDR2 SYGVKD come from the germline V gene. The V end lost 2 bases, the J end lost 1 base, and 6 bases lay between the germline ends. The CDR3 spans 14 residues.